This T cell receptor beta chain was recovered during a study of T cells in Graves' hyperthyroidism and ophthalmopathy. This CDR3 has 17 residues. V was pared by 4 bases and J by 0 bases, with 8 bases of the junction left unmatched. Germline values: CDR1 MNHNS, CDR2 SASEGT. This clonotype was seen ten or more times. RNA transcripts served as the template for amplifying TCR beta CDR3 regions. The primer set for the first-round RT-PCR of the TCR CDR3 was HTBI. Each CDR3 protein is one row after TCRdb ran MiXCR on the multiplex PCR reads. The sample consists of fewer than 450,000 distinct CDR3 sequences, about a sixth of them appearing once.

Sequencing used blood. The V and J genes are TRBV6-1 and TRBJ2-3; TRBD2 agrees at 9 bases. The TCR was taken from a woman aged 25-40 years with Graves' hyperthyroidism that later progressed to Graves' ophthalmopathy. CDR3 residues: CASSVQRGATSTDTQYF. In DNA, the CDR3 is TGTGCCAGCAGTGTTCAGCGGGGGGCCACAAGCACAGATACGCAGTATTTT.